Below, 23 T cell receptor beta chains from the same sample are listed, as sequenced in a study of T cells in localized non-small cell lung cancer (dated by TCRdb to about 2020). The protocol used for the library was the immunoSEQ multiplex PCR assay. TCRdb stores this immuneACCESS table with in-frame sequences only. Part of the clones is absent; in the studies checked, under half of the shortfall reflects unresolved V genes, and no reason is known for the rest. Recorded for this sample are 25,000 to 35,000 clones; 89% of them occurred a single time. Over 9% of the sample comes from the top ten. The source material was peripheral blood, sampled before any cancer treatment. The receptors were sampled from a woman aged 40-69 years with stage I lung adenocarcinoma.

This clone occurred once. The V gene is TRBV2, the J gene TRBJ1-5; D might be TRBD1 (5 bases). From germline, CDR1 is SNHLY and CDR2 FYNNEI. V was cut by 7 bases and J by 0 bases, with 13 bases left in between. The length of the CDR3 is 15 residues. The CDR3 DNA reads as TGTGCCAGCAAGGAGACAGCGAATAGCAATCAGCCCCAGCATTTT. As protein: CASKETANSNQPQHF.

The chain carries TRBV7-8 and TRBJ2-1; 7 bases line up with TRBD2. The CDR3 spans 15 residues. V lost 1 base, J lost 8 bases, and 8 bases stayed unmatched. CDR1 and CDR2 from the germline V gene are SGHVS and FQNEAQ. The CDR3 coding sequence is TGTGCCAGCAGCTTAGTCGGGACTACGTGGGATGAGCAGTTCTTC. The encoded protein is CASSLVGTTWDEQFF.

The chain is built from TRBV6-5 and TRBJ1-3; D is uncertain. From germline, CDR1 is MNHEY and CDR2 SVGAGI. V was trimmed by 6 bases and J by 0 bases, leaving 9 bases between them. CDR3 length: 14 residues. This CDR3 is CASRRAYSGNTIYF. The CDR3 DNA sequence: TGTGCCAGCAGGAGGGCTTACTCTGGAAACACCATATATTTT.

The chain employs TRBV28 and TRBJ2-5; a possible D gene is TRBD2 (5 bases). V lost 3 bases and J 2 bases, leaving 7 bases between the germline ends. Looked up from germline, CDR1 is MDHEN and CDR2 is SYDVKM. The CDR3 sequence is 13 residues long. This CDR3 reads CASSLRLQETQYF. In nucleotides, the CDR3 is TGTGCCAGCAGTTTGAGACTACAAGAGACCCAGTACTTC.

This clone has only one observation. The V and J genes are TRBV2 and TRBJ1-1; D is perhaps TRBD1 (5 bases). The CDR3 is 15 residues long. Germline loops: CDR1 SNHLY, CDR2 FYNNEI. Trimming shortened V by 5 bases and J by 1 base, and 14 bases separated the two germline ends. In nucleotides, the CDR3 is TGTGCCAGCAGTTACACGACAGAGACGAACACTGAAGCTTTCTTT. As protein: CASSYTTETNTEAFF.

The CDR3 nucleotides read TGTGCCAGCAGCTTCTCAGGGTGGGATGGCTACACCTTC. This encodes CASSFSGWDGYTF. The gene calls are TRBV11-2 and TRBJ1-2; possible D gene TRBD1, 5 bases. With 3 bases removed from V and 6 bases from J, the gap between germline ends came to 11 bases. The CDR3 runs 13 residues. CDR1 and CDR2 from the germline V gene are SGHAT and FQNNGV. The complete variable domain, with remaining parts taken from reference TRBV11-2 and TRBJ1-2, reads EAGVAQSPRYKIIEKRQSVAFWCNPISGHATLYWYQQILGQGPKLLIQFQNNGVVDDSQLPKDRFSAERLKGVDSTLKIQPAKLEDSAVYLCASSFSGWDGYTFGSGTRLTVV.

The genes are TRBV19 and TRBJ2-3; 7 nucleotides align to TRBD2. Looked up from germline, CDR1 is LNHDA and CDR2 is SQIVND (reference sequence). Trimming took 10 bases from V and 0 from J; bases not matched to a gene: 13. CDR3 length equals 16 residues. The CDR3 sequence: CANSNRSGLSTDTQYF. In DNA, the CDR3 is TGTGCCAACTCAAACCGTAGCGGGCTAAGCACAGATACGCAGTATTTT. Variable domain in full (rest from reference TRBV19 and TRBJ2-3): DGGITQSPKYLFRKEGQNVTLSCEQNLNHDAMYWYRQDPGQGLRLIYYSQIVNDFQKGDIAEGYSVSREKKESFPLTVTSAQKNPTAFYLCANSNRSGLSTDTQYFGPGTRLTVL.

As DNA, the CDR3 is TGTGCCTGGAGGGGCGGGGCCCTAGCCAAAAACATTCAGTACTTC. Translation gives CAWRGGALAKNIQYF. The rearrangement links TRBV30 to TRBJ2-4, with TRBD2 as a possible D gene (6 bases). The germline gives CDR1 GTSNPN, CDR2 SVGIG (reference sequence). This CDR3 contains 15 residues. V was shortened by 3 bases and J by 0 bases, with 12 bases between the two germline ends.

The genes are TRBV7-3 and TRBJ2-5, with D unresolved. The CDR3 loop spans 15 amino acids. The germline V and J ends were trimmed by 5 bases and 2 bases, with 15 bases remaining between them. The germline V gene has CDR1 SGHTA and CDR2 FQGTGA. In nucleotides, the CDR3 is TGTGCCAGCAGCAACAACGGAGTGTCACAAGAGACCCAGTACTTC. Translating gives CASSNNGVSQETQYF.

The CDR3 loop is CASSPLAGSYGYTF. The CDR3 DNA is TGTGCCAGCAGTCCTTTGGCAGGGAGCTATGGCTACACCTTC. The V gene is TRBV6-1, the J gene TRBJ1-2; a possible D gene is TRBD1 (5 bases). V shed 5 bases and J shed 4 bases, with 14 bases lying between them. Germline CDR1 MNHNS, CDR2 SASEGT. The CDR3 is 14 amino acids.

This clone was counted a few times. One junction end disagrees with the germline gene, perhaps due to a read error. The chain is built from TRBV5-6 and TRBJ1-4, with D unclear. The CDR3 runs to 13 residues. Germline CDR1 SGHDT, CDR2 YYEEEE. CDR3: CASSLMGVEGRRF. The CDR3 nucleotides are TGTGCCAGCAGCCTGATGGGTGTGGAAGGGCGGCGTTTT.

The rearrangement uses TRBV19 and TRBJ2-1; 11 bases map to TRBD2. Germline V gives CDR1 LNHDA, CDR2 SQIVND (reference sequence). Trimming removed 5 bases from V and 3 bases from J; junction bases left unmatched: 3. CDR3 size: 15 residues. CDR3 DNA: TGTGCCAGTAGTCCACTAGCGGGGGTCTACAATGAGCAGTTCTTC. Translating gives CASSPLAGVYNEQFF.

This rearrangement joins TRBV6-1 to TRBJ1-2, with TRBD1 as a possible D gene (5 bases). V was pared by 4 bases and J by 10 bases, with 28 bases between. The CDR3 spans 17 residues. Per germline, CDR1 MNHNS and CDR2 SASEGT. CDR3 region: CASSVGRTLHTTGDYTF. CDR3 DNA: TGTGCCAGCAGTGTGGGACGGACCCTGCACACCACCGGGGACTACACCTTC.

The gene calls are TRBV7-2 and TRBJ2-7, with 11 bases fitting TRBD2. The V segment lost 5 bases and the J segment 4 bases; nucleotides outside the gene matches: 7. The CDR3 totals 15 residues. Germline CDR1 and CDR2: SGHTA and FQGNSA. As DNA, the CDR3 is TGTGCCAGCAGCCCCAGACTAGCGGGAACTTACGAGCAGTACTTC. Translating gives CASSPRLAGTYEQYF.

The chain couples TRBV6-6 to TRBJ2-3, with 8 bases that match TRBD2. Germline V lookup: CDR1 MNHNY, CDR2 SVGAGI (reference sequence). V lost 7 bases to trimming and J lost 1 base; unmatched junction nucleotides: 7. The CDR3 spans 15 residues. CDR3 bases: TGTGCCAGCATCCGGGGGGGCCGGGGCACAGATACGCAGTATTTT. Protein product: CASIRGGRGTDTQYF.

CDR3 amino acids: CASSLGQGGNQPQHF. The DNA of the CDR3 is TGCGCCAGCAGCTTGGGACAGGGCGGCAATCAGCCCCAGCATTTT. V and J are TRBV5-1 and TRBJ1-5, with 7 positions matching TRBD1. CDR1 SGHRS and CDR2 YFSETQ come from the germline V gene. The V segment lost 0 bases and the J segment 2 bases; nucleotides outside the gene matches: 2. The CDR3 sequence is 15 residues long.

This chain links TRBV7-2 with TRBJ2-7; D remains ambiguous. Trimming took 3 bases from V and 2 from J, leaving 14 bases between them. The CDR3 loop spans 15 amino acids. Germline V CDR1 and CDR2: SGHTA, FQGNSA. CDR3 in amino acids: CASSLGPLVTYEQYF. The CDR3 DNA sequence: TGTGCCAGCAGCTTGGGTCCCCTAGTCACCTACGAGCAGTACTTC.

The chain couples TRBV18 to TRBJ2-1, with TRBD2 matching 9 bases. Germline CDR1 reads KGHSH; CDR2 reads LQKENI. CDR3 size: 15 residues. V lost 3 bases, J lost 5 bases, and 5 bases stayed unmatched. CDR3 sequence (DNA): TGTGCCAGCTCACCCCCGGGACTAGCCCACAATGAGCAGTTCTTC. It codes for CASSPPGLAHNEQFF.

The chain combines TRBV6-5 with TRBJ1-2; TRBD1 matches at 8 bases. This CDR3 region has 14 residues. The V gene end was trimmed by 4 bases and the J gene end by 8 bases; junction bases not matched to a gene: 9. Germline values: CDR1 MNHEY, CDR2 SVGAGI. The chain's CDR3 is CASSSRDRGGGYTF. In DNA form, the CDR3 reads TGTGCCAGCAGTTCCCGAGACAGGGGCGGAGGCTACACCTTC.

Written as DNA, the CDR3 is TGTGCCAGCAGTGAGGTGCTAGCGGGGCACAATGAGCAGTTCTTC. As protein: CASSEVLAGHNEQFF. V gene TRBV6-4 combines with J gene TRBJ2-1, with 9 bases lining up with TRBD2. CDR3 length: 15 amino acids. Germline CDR1 reads MRHNA; CDR2 reads SNTAGT. Trimming removed 3 bases from V and 5 bases from J; junction bases left unmatched: 5.

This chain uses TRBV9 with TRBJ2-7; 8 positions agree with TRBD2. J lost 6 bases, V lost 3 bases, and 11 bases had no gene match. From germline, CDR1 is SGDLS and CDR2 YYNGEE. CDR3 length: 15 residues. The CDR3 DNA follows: TGTGCCAGCAGCGCCACTAGCGGCCCTCTCGCCGAGCAGTACTTC. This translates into CASSATSGPLAEQYF.

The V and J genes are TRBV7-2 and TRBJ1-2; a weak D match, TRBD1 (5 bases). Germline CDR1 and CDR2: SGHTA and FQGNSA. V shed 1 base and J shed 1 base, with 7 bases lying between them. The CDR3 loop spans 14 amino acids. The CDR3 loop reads CASSLGRVNYGYTF. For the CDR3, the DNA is TGTGCCAGCAGCTTAGGCAGGGTTAACTATGGCTACACCTTC.

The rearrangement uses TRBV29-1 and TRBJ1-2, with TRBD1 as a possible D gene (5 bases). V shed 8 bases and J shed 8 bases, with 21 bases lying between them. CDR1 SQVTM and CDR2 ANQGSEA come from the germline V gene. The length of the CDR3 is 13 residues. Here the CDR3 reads CSIPRPGIGGYTF. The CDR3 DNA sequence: TGCAGCATCCCTAGGCCAGGGATCGGGGGCTACACCTTC.